Below are 30 T cell receptor beta chains sequenced from a single sample in a study of blood T cell repertoires in COVID-19. Sequenced by immunoSEQ multiplex PCR; TCRdb stores in-frame clones only, minus some. Here the sample spans some 44,000 clones, approximately 88% being singletons. What was sequenced was peripheral blood. All receptors come from a man in his 60s with active COVID-19.

The chain is built from TRBV7-6 and TRBJ2-5; TRBD2 matches at 8 bases. The germline V gene encodes CDR1 SGHVS and CDR2 FNYEAQ. J was trimmed by 5 bases and V by 2 bases; bases with no gene match: 10. CDR3 length: 16 residues. The chain's CDR3 is CASSLFGGAGGETQYF. Written as DNA, the CDR3 is TGTGCCAGCAGCTTATTCGGGGGGGCCGGTGGGGAGACCCAGTACTTC.

The chain recombines TRBV19 with TRBJ2-7; 8 nucleotides align to TRBD2. This CDR3 region has 16 residues. Germline-derived CDR1 and CDR2 are LNHDA and SQIVND (reference sequence). The V gene end was trimmed by 5 bases and the J gene end by 3 bases; junction bases not matched to a gene: 12. The CDR3 DNA reads TGTGCCAGTAGTCCTGCGCGGGGGGTTCTCTTCTACGAGCAGTACTTC. Its protein product is CASSPARGVLFYEQYF. The full variable domain, its missing parts supplied by reference TRBV19 and TRBJ2-7, is DGGITQSPKYLFRKEGQNVTLSCEQNLNHDAMYWYRQDPGQGLRLIYYSQIVNDFQKGDIAEGYSVSREKKESFPLTVTSAQKNPTAFYLCASSPARGVLFYEQYFGPGTRLTVT.

This clone was recorded a few times. The chain has TRBV27 and TRBJ1-2; 7 bases match TRBD1. The CDR3 runs 13 residues. V lost 7 bases and J lost 6; bases outside the gene matches: 8. Germline V gene sequence: CDR1 MNHEY, CDR2 SMNVEV (reference sequence). The CDR3 nucleotides are TGTGCCAGCATGGGGACAGCTCGAGATGGCTACACCTTC. This codes for CASMGTARDGYTF.

The chain recombines TRBV28 with TRBJ1-5; 7 bases agree with TRBD1. The CDR3 has 18 amino acids. Germline trimming cut 5 bases from V and 2 bases from J; bases unmatched to any gene: 15. CDR1 MDHEN and CDR2 SYDVKM come from the germline V gene. DNA of the CDR3: TGTGCCAGCAGTGTCCTATCGGGACAGAAAGAGGGCAATCAGCCCCAGCATTTT. Protein: CASSVLSGQKEGNQPQHF.

The chain links TRBV18 to TRBJ1-1, with 9 bases matching TRBD1. This CDR3 is built from 16 residues. The V and J ends lost 3 bases and 4 bases, in that order; junction bases with no gene match: 9. Germline CDR1 reads KGHSH; CDR2 reads LQKENI. The CDR3: CASSPREQGAGTEAFF. The CDR3 nucleotides are TGTGCCAGCTCACCGCGGGAACAGGGGGCCGGCACTGAAGCTTTCTTT.

The rearrangement joins TRBV7-2 to TRBJ1-1, with 8 positions matching TRBD1. V was clipped by 5 bases and J by 3 bases; unmatched bases: 5. Germline lookup yields CDR1 SGHTA and CDR2 FQGNSA. The CDR3 runs to 14 residues. The CDR3 DNA is TGTGCCAGCAGCCCCCAGACAGGGGACACTGAAGCTTTCTTT. As protein: CASSPQTGDTEAFF.

This chain links TRBV5-1 with TRBJ2-1, with 9 bases that match TRBD1. V shed 4 bases, J shed 1 base, and the junction held 3 bases outside the gene matches. Germline CDR1 reads SGHRS; CDR2 reads YFSETQ. CDR3 size: 15 residues. In DNA, the CDR3 is TGCGCCAGCAGCCCCGGGACAGGGTCCTACAATGAGCAGTTCTTC. Its translation is CASSPGTGSYNEQFF.

About this clone: Other DNA sequences in this specimen translate into the identical CDR3. The V call is TRBV6-1, the J call TRBJ1-2; D is perhaps TRBD1 (6 bases). Germline loops: CDR1 MNHNS, CDR2 SASEGT. CDR3 size: 12 residues. Trimming cost V 2 bases and J 8 bases, with 9 bases left between them. The DNA of the CDR3 is TGTGCCAGCAGTGAAACAGGGTACGGCTACACCTTC. This translates into CASSETGYGYTF.

The rearrangement uses TRBV5-4 and TRBJ2-5, with 11 bases lining up with TRBD2. CDR1 SGHNT and CDR2 YYREEE come from the germline V gene (reference sequence). The CDR3 covers 16 residues. V shed 4 bases, J shed 1 base, and the junction held 6 bases outside the gene matches. Written as DNA, the CDR3 is TGTGCCAGCAGCCCCGGGACTAGCGGCGCCCAAGAGACCCAGTACTTC. Amino acid sequence: CASSPGTSGAQETQYF.

The chain uses TRBV30 and TRBJ2-7; the match to TRBD2 covers 14 bases. The CDR3 sequence is 15 residues long. Losses at the gene ends were 3 bases for V and 5 bases for J; bases not matched to a gene: 6. The germline gives CDR1 GTSNPN, CDR2 SVGIG (reference sequence). The CDR3 bases are TGTGCCTGGAGCCGCCGGGGACTAGCGGGAGACGAGCAGTACTTC. Translation: CAWSRRGLAGDEQYF. The complete variable domain, with remaining parts taken from reference TRBV30 and TRBJ2-7, reads SQTIHQWPATLVQPVGSPLSLECTVEGTSNPNLYWYRQAAGRGLQLLFYSVGIGQISSEVPQNLSASRPQDRQFILSSKKLLLSDSGFYLCAWSRRGLAGDEQYFGPGTRLTVT.

The V gene is TRBV5-5, the J gene TRBJ2-1, with D maybe TRBD2 (5 bases). The V gene's germline CDR1 is SGHKS and CDR2 YYEKEE (reference sequence). V shed 3 bases and J shed 8 bases, with 12 bases lying between them. The CDR3 has 13 residues. DNA of the CDR3: TGTGCCAGCAGCTCCCTAGCTGTTGATGAGCAGTTCTTC. Translated, it gives CASSSLAVDEQFF.

This rearrangement joins TRBV28 to TRBJ2-7, with D perhaps matching TRBD2 (5 bases). The CDR3 spans 12 residues. CDR1 is MDHEN, CDR2 SYDVKM, per germline. V lost 10 bases and J lost 0, with 10 bases in between. This CDR3 is CAIEGRSYEQYF. The CDR3 coding sequence is TGTGCCATCGAGGGCCGCTCCTACGAGCAGTACTTC.

This sequence joins TRBV2 and TRBJ1-1; TRBD1 is a possible D gene (6 bases). Trimming left V 4 bases short and J 0 bases short, with 9 bases between. The germline V gene encodes CDR1 SNHLY and CDR2 FYNNEI. There are 14 residues in the CDR3. The CDR3: CASSVEGVNTEAFF. CDR3 bases: TGTGCCAGCAGTGTCGAGGGGGTGAACACTGAAGCTTTCTTT.

The chain joins TRBV10-3 to TRBJ2-3, with 7 bases lining up with TRBD2. V lost 0 bases to trimming and J lost 2 bases; unmatched junction nucleotides: 5. The CDR3 length is 16 residues. The V gene's germline CDR1 is ENHRY and CDR2 SYGVKD. The CDR3 spells CAISESWGRATDTQYF. CDR3 DNA sequence: TGTGCCATCAGTGAGTCTTGGGGGAGGGCCACAGATACGCAGTATTTT.

This clone was seen just once. This chain links TRBV5-1 with TRBJ1-4; D unresolved. Germline V CDR1 and CDR2: SGHRS, YFSETQ. V lost 0 bases and J lost 0, with 6 bases in between. The length of the CDR3 is 15 residues. The CDR3 region has the DNA TGCGCCAGCAGCTTGGCGAGGGCAACTAATGAAAAACTGTTTTTT. Translation: CASSLARATNEKLFF.

This clone was counted once. This rearrangement joins TRBV9 to TRBJ1-4; D unclear. The germline V and J ends were trimmed by 0 bases and 3 bases, with 9 bases remaining between them. CDR1 SGDLS and CDR2 YYNGEE come from the germline V gene. The CDR3 runs 15 residues. For the CDR3, the DNA is TGTGCCAGCAGCGTAGCTCCGGGATCTAATGAAAAACTGTTTTTT. It is translated as CASSVAPGSNEKLFF.

J is TRBJ2-7 and V is TRBV11-2; 9 bases fit TRBD1. Trimming at V came to 1 base and at J to 2 bases, leaving 3 bases not matched to a gene. The CDR3 is 15 amino acids. Germline CDR1 is SGHAT and CDR2 is FQNNGV. This chain's CDR3 is CASSLGTGDPYEQYF. CDR3 DNA: TGTGCCAGCAGCTTAGGGACAGGGGACCCCTACGAGCAGTACTTC.

The chain joins TRBV28 to TRBJ2-3, with 11 nucleotides matching TRBD2. Germline values: CDR1 MDHEN, CDR2 SYDVKM. The CDR3 runs 17 residues. V lost 3 bases, J lost 7 bases, and 12 bases stayed unmatched. CDR3 in DNA: TGTGCCAGCAGTTTCTGGCTAGCGGGAGGTTTTGTGAATACGCAGTATTTT. Encoded protein: CASSFWLAGGFVNTQYF.

This rearrangement joins TRBV6-5 to TRBJ2-3; tentative D call: TRBD1 (6 bases). V lost 4 bases and J 2 bases, leaving 16 bases between the germline ends. The CDR3 is 16 amino acids. The V gene's germline CDR1 is MNHEY and CDR2 SVGAGI. The CDR3 here is CASSSGQPAFTDTQYF. The CDR3, as DNA: TGTGCCAGCAGTTCTGGACAGCCCGCCTTCACAGATACGCAGTATTTT.

The V call is TRBV4-3, the J call TRBJ1-1; TRBD1 matches at 8 bases. The junction had 7 bases not matched to a gene; V was cut back by 4 bases and J by 3 bases. Germline loops: CDR1 LGHNA, CDR2 YSLEER. This CDR3 is 15 amino acids long. In DNA form, the CDR3 reads TGCGCCAGCAGCCGAGGGGACAGGTCGCACACTGAAGCTTTCTTT. Protein sequence: CASSRGDRSHTEAFF.

V usage is TRBV9 and J usage is TRBJ2-7, with a weak D call TRBD2 (5 bases). Between the trimmed V and J ends, which lost 0 bases and 2 bases, there was a span of 15 bases. The CDR3 extends over 16 amino acids. CDR1 and CDR2 from the germline V gene are SGDLS and YYNGEE. The CDR3 loop is CASSVGGRGNTYEQYF. The CDR3 bases are TGTGCCAGCAGCGTAGGTGGTCGAGGGAACACCTACGAGCAGTACTTC.

The chain has TRBV9 and TRBJ2-7; 7 bases are a match to TRBD1. J was trimmed by 3 bases and V by 1 base; bases with no gene match: 4. This CDR3 has 14 residues. The germline CDR1 and CDR2 sequences are SGDLS and YYNGEE. The CDR3 here is CASSVTGENYEQYF. The CDR3 DNA reads TGTGCCAGCAGCGTAACAGGGGAGAACTACGAGCAGTACTTC.

The chain employs TRBV5-1 and TRBJ2-7, with 8 bases fitting TRBD1. The CDR3 runs to 15 residues. After removal of 0 bases from V and 3 bases from J, the junction contained 5 bases not matched to a gene. From germline, CDR1 is SGHRS and CDR2 YFSETQ. The CDR3 loop reads CASSLEQGAIYEQYF. CDR3 coding DNA: TGCGCCAGCAGCTTGGAGCAGGGGGCTATCTACGAGCAGTACTTC.

The chain joins TRBV4-3 to TRBJ2-6, with D perhaps matching TRBD2 (6 bases). The V end was cut by 1 base, the J end by 2 bases, with 9 bases between. The CDR3 length is 16 residues. Germline V gene sequence: CDR1 LGHNA, CDR2 YSLEER. CDR3 residues: CASSQGDSTGANVLTF. In DNA, the CDR3 is TGCGCCAGCAGCCAAGGGGACTCCACTGGGGCCAACGTCCTGACTTTC.

The chain combines TRBV5-4 with TRBJ2-2; D is perhaps TRBD2 (7 bases). Germline V gene data show CDR1 as SGHNT and CDR2 as YYREEE (reference sequence). The CDR3 contains 14 residues. V lost 2 bases, J lost 7 bases, and 12 bases lay in between. The CDR3 here is CASSFTGGNGELFF. Here the CDR3 DNA reads TGTGCCAGCAGCTTTACGGGGGGCAACGGGGAGCTGTTTTTT. Variable domain in full (rest from reference TRBV5-4 and TRBJ2-2): ETGVTQSPTHLIKTRGQQVTLRCSSQSGHNTVSWYQQALGQGPQFIFQYYREEENGRGNFPPRFSGLQFPNYSSELNVNALELDDSALYLCASSFTGGNGELFFGEGSRLTVL.

The chain couples TRBV24-1 to TRBJ2-1; possibly TRBD2 for D (6 bases). CDR3 length equals 15 residues. Trimming cost V 5 bases and J 0 bases, with 10 bases left between them. Germline CDR1 is KGHDR and CDR2 is SFDVKD. The CDR3 nucleotides are TGTGCCACCAGTGGGGATAGCGGCTCCTACAATGAGCAGTTCTTC. Translating gives CATSGDSGSYNEQFF.

This chain links TRBV5-1 with TRBJ2-5; 11 bases match TRBD2. This CDR3 has 16 residues. The ends lost 5 bases at V and 1 base at J; junction bases unmatched: 7. The germline V gene has CDR1 SGHRS and CDR2 YFSETQ. CDR3 in amino acids: CASSGRTSGGQETQYF. CDR3 DNA sequence: TGCGCCAGCAGTGGTCGTACTAGCGGGGGCCAAGAGACCCAGTACTTC.

V is TRBV19 and J is TRBJ2-1; 9 bases map to TRBD1. This CDR3 region has 15 residues. From germline, CDR1 is LNHDA and CDR2 SQIVND (reference sequence). Unmatched junction bases numbered 9, after V lost 7 bases and J lost 5 bases. The CDR3: CASTTGTGYHNEQFF. The DNA for the CDR3 is TGTGCCAGTACTACCGGGACAGGGTATCACAATGAGCAGTTCTTC.

The rearrangement uses TRBV5-1 and TRBJ2-2; D might be TRBD2 (5 bases). This CDR3 is 17 amino acids long. With 0 bases removed from V and 4 bases from J, the gap between germline ends came to 16 bases. Germline V gene lookup returns CDR1 SGHRS and CDR2 YFSETQ. CDR3 bases: TGCGCCAGCAGCTTGGGGAGACTATTGGCGGGCACCGGGGAGCTGTTTTTT. Translating it yields CASSLGRLLAGTGELFF.

The gene calls are TRBV7-8 and TRBJ2-1; D call uncertain. The germline V gene has CDR1 SGHVS and CDR2 FQNEAQ. CDR3 length equals 15 residues. V was cut by 2 bases and J by 6 bases, with 14 bases left in between. CDR3 region: CASSLHEVGINEQFF. In DNA form, the CDR3 reads TGTGCCAGCAGCTTACACGAAGTCGGTATCAATGAGCAGTTCTTC. Full variable domain (remainder filled in from reference TRBV7-8 and TRBJ2-1): GAGVSQSPRYKVAKRGQDVALRCDPISGHVSLFWYQQALGQGPEFLTYFQNEAQLDKSGLPSDRFFAERPEGSVSTLKIQRTQQEDSAVYLCASSLHEVGINEQFFGPGTRLTVL.